This passage covers 32 T cell receptor beta chains from one sample sequenced in a study of blood T cell repertoires in COVID-19. Assay used: immunoSEQ multiplex PCR; TCRdb lists only in-frame clones, some missing. This sample yields about 35,000 clones, of which 60% to 80% are seen a single time; 16% belongs to the top ten. The specimen was peripheral blood. These receptors were taken from a human donor in a cohort sampled during active COVID-19.

This clone was counted once. This sequence joins TRBV28 and TRBJ2-5; 8 bases fit TRBD1. The CDR3 is 14 amino acids. CDR1 MDHEN and CDR2 SYDVKM come from the germline V gene. V gave up 8 bases and J gave up 4 bases; unmatched junction bases: 9. The CDR3 DNA follows: TGTGCCAGCCTGGATAGTACAGGGGGAGAGACCCAGTACTTC. It specifies CASLDSTGGETQYF.

The genes are TRBV4-1 and TRBJ1-2; 8 bases align to TRBD1. V shed 6 bases and J 5 bases; nucleotides not matched to a gene: 8. CDR3 length: 14 amino acids. Looked up from germline, CDR1 is MGHRA and CDR2 is YSYEKL. The CDR3 reads CASRTGGPPYGYTF. The CDR3 bases are TGCGCCAGCAGAACAGGGGGGCCTCCTTATGGCTACACCTTC.

V usage is TRBV10-1 and J usage is TRBJ2-5; possibly TRBD2 for D (7 bases). Germline assignment: CDR1 WNHNN and CDR2 SYGVQD (reference sequence). The CDR3 is 15 residues long. V gave up 4 bases and J gave up 3 bases, with 15 bases separating them. The CDR3 DNA follows: TGCGCCAGCAGTGCGACGGGGGGCGTTAAAGAGACCCAGTACTTC. Protein: CASSATGGVKETQYF.

This clone was seen only a few times. The V gene is TRBV5-6, the J gene TRBJ2-1, with 7 positions matching TRBD2. The CDR3 covers 15 residues. V trimming: 3 bases; J trimming: 8 bases; junction bases outside the gene matches: 11. Germline CDR1 and CDR2: SGHDT and YYEEEE. This CDR3 reads CASSSSGLVAYEQFF. The CDR3 nucleotides are TGTGCCAGCAGCTCTTCAGGACTAGTTGCATATGAGCAGTTCTTC.

This rearrangement joins TRBV24-1 to TRBJ1-2, with D unresolved. Germline assignment: CDR1 KGHDR and CDR2 SFDVKD. With 7 bases removed from V and 6 bases from J, the gap between germline ends came to 14 bases. The CDR3 runs 13 residues. The CDR3 protein is CATRGAGGDGYTF. Here the CDR3 DNA reads TGTGCCACCAGGGGCGCCGGCGGGGATGGCTACACCTTC.

The rearrangement uses TRBV7-2 and TRBJ2-7; 9 nucleotides agree with TRBD1. V lost 5 bases to trimming and J lost 3 bases; unmatched junction nucleotides: 5. Germline V gives CDR1 SGHTA, CDR2 FQGNSA. The length of the CDR3 is 14 residues. CDR3 sequence reads: CASSPLDRGYEQYF. CDR3 DNA: TGTGCCAGCAGCCCACTGGACAGGGGCTACGAGCAGTACTTC.

The chain is built from TRBV7-2 and TRBJ2-2; TRBD1 matches 10 bases. J gave up 8 bases and V 4 bases, and 7 bases lay outside the gene matches. Per germline, CDR1 SGHTA and CDR2 FQGNSA. This CDR3 spans 15 amino acids. CDR3 DNA sequence: TGTGCCAGCAGCTCCGGGACAGGGGTTGGAGGGGAGCTGTTTTTT. It codes for CASSSGTGVGGELFF.

The J gene is TRBJ2-6, the V gene TRBV11-2; D is unclear. CDR1 is SGHAT and CDR2 is FQNNGV in the germline V gene. This CDR3 region has 16 residues. V was shortened by 5 bases and J by 0 bases, with 11 bases between the two germline ends. The CDR3 DNA is TGTGCCAGCAGCCCGAATTCAGGCTCTGGGGCCAACGTCCTGACTTTC. This encodes CASSPNSGSGANVLTF.

The V and J genes are TRBV3-1 (or the pseudogene TRBV3-2) and TRBJ2-3; 8 bases map to TRBD2. CDR3 length: 16 residues. V was clipped by 4 bases and J by 5 bases; unmatched bases: 11. Germline V gene data show CDR1 as LGHDT and CDR2 as YNNKEL (reference sequence). This CDR3 reads CASSPRSAGVVDTQYF. The DNA for the CDR3 is TGTGCCAGCAGCCCCAGGTCAGCGGGGGTGGTAGATACGCAGTATTTT.

V and J are TRBV2 and TRBJ2-1; D possibly corresponds to TRBD2 (6 bases). This CDR3 contains 13 residues. Per germline, CDR1 SNHLY and CDR2 FYNNEI. V was clipped by 4 bases and J by 7 bases, with 11 bases between them. This CDR3 is CASSVEGRNEQFF. CDR3 DNA: TGTGCCAGCAGTGTGGAGGGGAGGAATGAGCAGTTCTTC.

This chain links TRBV27 with TRBJ2-7; D perhaps matches TRBD2 (5 bases). The V gene lost 5 bases and the J gene lost 4 bases, with 12 bases spanning the gap. This CDR3 has 13 residues. CDR1 and CDR2 from the germline V gene are MNHEY and SMNVEV (reference sequence). CDR3 bases: TGTGCCAGCAGTGGGATAGCGACTTACGAGCAGTACTTC. Protein sequence: CASSGIATYEQYF.

In its sample, this clone was seen once. The CDR3 nucleotides are TGTGCCAGCAGCAGAGGCCCGGCACTCCTAGAAGCTTTCTTT. It codes for CASSRGPALLEAFF. The chain couples TRBV5-6 to TRBJ1-1; D remains ambiguous. CDR1 is SGHDT, CDR2 YYEEEE, per germline. There are 14 residues in the CDR3. The germline V and J ends were trimmed by 4 bases and 8 bases, with 18 bases remaining between them.

This chain connects TRBV23-1 to TRBJ2-1, with 7 bases fitting TRBD2. TRBV23-1 is known as an ORF, though its function is uncertain. The CDR3 consists of 16 residues. The V and J ends lost 1 base and 8 bases, in that order; junction bases with no gene match: 11. The CDR3 sequence is CASSQFSSGDEHEQFF. The CDR3 region has the DNA TGCGCCAGCAGTCAATTCTCCAGCGGGGATGAGCATGAGCAGTTCTTC.

V is TRBV19 and J is TRBJ1-1, with 9 bases aligning to TRBD1. Germline loops: CDR1 LNHDA, CDR2 SQIVND (reference sequence). Losses at the gene ends were 5 bases for V and 8 bases for J; bases not matched to a gene: 6. The CDR3 loop spans 13 amino acids. The CDR3 nucleotides are TGTGCCAGTAGTTTCCGGACAGGGGTAGAAGCTTTCTTT. Its protein is CASSFRTGVEAFF.

The V gene is TRBV28, the J gene TRBJ2-7, with TRBD1 as a possible D gene (6 bases). The CDR3 covers 15 residues. CDR1 and CDR2 from the germline V gene are MDHEN and SYDVKM. V was shortened by 6 bases and J by 2 bases, with 17 bases between the two germline ends. The DNA for the CDR3 is TGTGCCAGCAGCTCTCCACGACAGGCAGCCTACGAGCAGTACTTC. Translated, it gives CASSSPRQAAYEQYF. Together with reference TRBV28 and TRBJ2-7, the CDR3 gives the full variable domain: DVKVTQSSRYLVKRTGEKVFLECVQDMDHENMFWYRQDPGLGLRLIYFSYDVKMKEKGDIPEGYSVSREKKERFSLILESASTNQTSMYLCASSSPRQAAYEQYFGPGTRLTVT.

The rearrangement links TRBV6-2 or TRBV6-3 to TRBJ1-5; D unresolved. The CDR3 has 12 amino acids. The V end was cut by 2 bases, the J end by 9 bases, with 8 bases between. Per germline, CDR1 MNHEY and CDR2 SVGEGT. CDR3 bases: TGTGCCAGCAGTTACAAGGAGAGGCCCCAGCATTTT. Residues: CASSYKERPQHF.

The genes are TRBV5-1 and TRBJ2-7; tentative D call: TRBD1 (6 bases). This CDR3 comprises 13 residues. Germline V gene sequence: CDR1 SGHRS, CDR2 YFSETQ. The V end was cut by 2 bases, the J end by 1 base, with 7 bases between. CDR3 loop: CASSFDRSYEQYF. CDR3 bases: TGCGCCAGCAGCTTCGACAGGTCCTACGAGCAGTACTTC.

The rearrangement uses TRBV5-1 and TRBJ2-2, with a tentative D call TRBD2 (6 bases). V was clipped by 10 bases and J by 3 bases, with 19 bases between them. CDR1 is SGHRS and CDR2 is YFSETQ in the germline V gene. The CDR3 covers 15 residues. The CDR3 loop reads CAGSYSGGDTGELFF. The CDR3 nucleotides read TGCGCCGGCTCTTATAGCGGAGGCGACACCGGGGAGCTGTTTTTT.

This sequence joins TRBV19 and TRBJ2-2, with TRBD1 matching 7 bases. The V gene end was trimmed by 5 bases and the J gene end by 6 bases; junction bases not matched to a gene: 9. The germline V gene encodes CDR1 LNHDA and CDR2 SQIVND (reference sequence). The CDR3 spans 15 residues. DNA for the CDR3: TGTGCCAGTAGTGGGAGACAGGGCTCCCCCGGGGAGCTGTTTTTT. Its protein is CASSGRQGSPGELFF.

The chain combines TRBV10-2 with TRBJ2-2, with 7 bases aligning to TRBD2. Germline V gives CDR1 WSHSY, CDR2 SAAADI. This CDR3 comprises 14 residues. The ends lost 8 bases at V and 4 bases at J; junction bases unmatched: 7. The CDR3 bases are TGCGCCAGCGGGGGGGGATCCGGCACCGGGGAGCTGTTTTTT. Translation: CASGGGSGTGELFF.

In this sample, this clone turned up once. This chain connects TRBV11-3 to TRBJ1-3; 8 bases are a match to TRBD1. The CDR3 consists of 15 residues. CDR1 and CDR2 from the germline V gene are SGHNT and YENEEA. After removal of 3 bases from V and 7 bases from J, the junction contained 8 bases not matched to a gene. The CDR3: CASSFTGGRANTIYF. For the CDR3, the DNA is TGTGCCAGCAGCTTCACAGGGGGACGAGCGAACACCATATATTTT.

The V gene is TRBV6-5, the J gene TRBJ1-2, with D perhaps TRBD1 (5 bases). The CDR3 sequence is 15 residues long. Trimming shortened V by 0 bases and J by 6 bases, and 14 bases separated the two germline ends. CDR1 and CDR2 (germline): MNHEY, SVGAGI. CDR3 loop: CASSYSWGGSNGYTF. The CDR3 nucleotides read TGTGCCAGCAGTTACTCCTGGGGGGGTTCCAATGGCTACACCTTC.

DNA for the CDR3: TGTGCCAGTAGTATAAACGGGGTGCAGCCCCAGCATTTT. Protein product: CASSINGVQPQHF. The V call is TRBV19, the J call TRBJ1-5; D call uncertain. V dropped 2 bases and J dropped 7 bases, with 9 bases sitting between them. The CDR3 length is 13 residues. Germline-derived CDR1 and CDR2 are LNHDA and SQIVND (reference sequence). The variable domain in full, with the rest retrieved from reference TRBV19 and TRBJ1-5, is DGGITQSPKYLFRKEGQNVTLSCEQNLNHDAMYWYRQDPGQGLRLIYYSQIVNDFQKGDIAEGYSVSREKKESFPLTVTSAQKNPTAFYLCASSINGVQPQHFGDGTRLSIL.

The chain is built from TRBV19 and TRBJ1-4; no firm D call. Germline CDR1 is LNHDA and CDR2 is SQIVND (reference sequence). The CDR3 is 13 amino acids. Deletions cut 9 bases from V and 6 bases from J, with 14 bases between. The CDR3 is CASREEGYEKLFF. In DNA, the CDR3 is TGTGCCAGCCGGGAAGAGGGTTATGAAAAACTGTTTTTT.

V is TRBV11-3 and J is TRBJ2-5; tentative D call: TRBD2 (5 bases). The CDR3 totals 13 residues. V was cut by 1 base and J by 5 bases, with 8 bases left in between. Germline V CDR1 and CDR2: SGHNT, YENEEA. The chain's CDR3 is CASSLATGETQYF. CDR3 nucleotide sequence: TGTGCCAGCAGCTTAGCTACGGGGGAGACCCAGTACTTC.

The chain is built from TRBV14 and TRBJ2-2, with 10 bases fitting TRBD2. From germline, CDR1 is SGHDN and CDR2 FVKESK. V was clipped by 6 bases and J by 2 bases; unmatched bases: 6. The CDR3 consists of 16 residues. The CDR3 spells CASSKTSGFNTGELFF. Here the CDR3 DNA reads TGTGCCAGCAGTAAGACTAGCGGGTTCAACACCGGGGAGCTGTTTTTT.

The rearrangement joins TRBV19 to TRBJ2-1, with 11 bases aligning to TRBD1. Germline V CDR1 and CDR2: LNHDA, SQIVND (reference sequence). The CDR3 extends over 14 amino acids. The junction had 5 bases not matched to a gene; V was cut back by 3 bases and J by 10 bases. The CDR3 DNA follows: TGTGCCAGTAGTATCGGACAGGGGGCATCGGAGCAGTTCTTC. Translation: CASSIGQGASEQFF.

The chain joins TRBV7-2 to TRBJ1-2, with 8 bases that match TRBD1. With V trimmed by 6 bases and J by 7 bases, 10 bases remained unmatched. The CDR3 length is 14 residues. The V gene's germline CDR1 is SGHTA and CDR2 FQGNSA. The CDR3 loop is CASSRDRGGSGYTF. The CDR3 coding sequence is TGTGCCAGCAGTCGCGACAGGGGAGGCTCTGGCTACACCTTC.

This clone was seen more than once but under ten times. The rearrangement joins TRBV30 to TRBJ2-1; D might be TRBD2 (5 bases). This CDR3 has 13 residues. Deletions cut 3 bases from V and 9 bases from J, with 15 bases between. CDR1 is GTSNPN and CDR2 is SVGIG in the germline V gene (reference sequence). CDR3 protein: CAWRRVAVSEQFF. CDR3 bases: TGTGCCTGGAGGAGGGTGGCCGTCAGTGAGCAGTTCTTC.

This rearrangement joins TRBV11-1 to TRBJ1-6; D is undetermined. The CDR3 sequence is 13 residues long. The germline V gene encodes CDR1 SGHAT and CDR2 FQDESV (reference sequence). The V and J ends lost 0 bases and 10 bases respectively, with 7 bases between them. The CDR3 reads CASSLALQSPLHF. CDR3 sequence (DNA): TGTGCCAGCAGCTTAGCGCTACAGTCACCCCTCCACTTT.

The chain links TRBV29-1 to TRBJ1-1; D remains unclear. Trimming left V 0 bases short and J 0 bases short, with 8 bases between. The CDR3 covers 14 residues. CDR1 is SQVTM, CDR2 ANQGSEA, per germline. The CDR3 nucleotides read TGCAGCGTTGAAGACGGCAGGATGAACACTGAAGCTTTCTTT. This encodes CSVEDGRMNTEAFF.

This clone was counted between two and nine times. This chain joins TRBV20-1 and TRBJ1-5, with D uncertain. CDR3 length equals 15 residues. Germline assignment: CDR1 DFQATT and CDR2 SNEGSKA (reference sequence). V was shortened by 3 bases and J by 0 bases, with 12 bases between the two germline ends. The CDR3 DNA follows: TGCAGTGCTAGTACGGGTACCTATAGCAATCAGCCCCAGCATTTT. This sequence encodes CSASTGTYSNQPQHF.